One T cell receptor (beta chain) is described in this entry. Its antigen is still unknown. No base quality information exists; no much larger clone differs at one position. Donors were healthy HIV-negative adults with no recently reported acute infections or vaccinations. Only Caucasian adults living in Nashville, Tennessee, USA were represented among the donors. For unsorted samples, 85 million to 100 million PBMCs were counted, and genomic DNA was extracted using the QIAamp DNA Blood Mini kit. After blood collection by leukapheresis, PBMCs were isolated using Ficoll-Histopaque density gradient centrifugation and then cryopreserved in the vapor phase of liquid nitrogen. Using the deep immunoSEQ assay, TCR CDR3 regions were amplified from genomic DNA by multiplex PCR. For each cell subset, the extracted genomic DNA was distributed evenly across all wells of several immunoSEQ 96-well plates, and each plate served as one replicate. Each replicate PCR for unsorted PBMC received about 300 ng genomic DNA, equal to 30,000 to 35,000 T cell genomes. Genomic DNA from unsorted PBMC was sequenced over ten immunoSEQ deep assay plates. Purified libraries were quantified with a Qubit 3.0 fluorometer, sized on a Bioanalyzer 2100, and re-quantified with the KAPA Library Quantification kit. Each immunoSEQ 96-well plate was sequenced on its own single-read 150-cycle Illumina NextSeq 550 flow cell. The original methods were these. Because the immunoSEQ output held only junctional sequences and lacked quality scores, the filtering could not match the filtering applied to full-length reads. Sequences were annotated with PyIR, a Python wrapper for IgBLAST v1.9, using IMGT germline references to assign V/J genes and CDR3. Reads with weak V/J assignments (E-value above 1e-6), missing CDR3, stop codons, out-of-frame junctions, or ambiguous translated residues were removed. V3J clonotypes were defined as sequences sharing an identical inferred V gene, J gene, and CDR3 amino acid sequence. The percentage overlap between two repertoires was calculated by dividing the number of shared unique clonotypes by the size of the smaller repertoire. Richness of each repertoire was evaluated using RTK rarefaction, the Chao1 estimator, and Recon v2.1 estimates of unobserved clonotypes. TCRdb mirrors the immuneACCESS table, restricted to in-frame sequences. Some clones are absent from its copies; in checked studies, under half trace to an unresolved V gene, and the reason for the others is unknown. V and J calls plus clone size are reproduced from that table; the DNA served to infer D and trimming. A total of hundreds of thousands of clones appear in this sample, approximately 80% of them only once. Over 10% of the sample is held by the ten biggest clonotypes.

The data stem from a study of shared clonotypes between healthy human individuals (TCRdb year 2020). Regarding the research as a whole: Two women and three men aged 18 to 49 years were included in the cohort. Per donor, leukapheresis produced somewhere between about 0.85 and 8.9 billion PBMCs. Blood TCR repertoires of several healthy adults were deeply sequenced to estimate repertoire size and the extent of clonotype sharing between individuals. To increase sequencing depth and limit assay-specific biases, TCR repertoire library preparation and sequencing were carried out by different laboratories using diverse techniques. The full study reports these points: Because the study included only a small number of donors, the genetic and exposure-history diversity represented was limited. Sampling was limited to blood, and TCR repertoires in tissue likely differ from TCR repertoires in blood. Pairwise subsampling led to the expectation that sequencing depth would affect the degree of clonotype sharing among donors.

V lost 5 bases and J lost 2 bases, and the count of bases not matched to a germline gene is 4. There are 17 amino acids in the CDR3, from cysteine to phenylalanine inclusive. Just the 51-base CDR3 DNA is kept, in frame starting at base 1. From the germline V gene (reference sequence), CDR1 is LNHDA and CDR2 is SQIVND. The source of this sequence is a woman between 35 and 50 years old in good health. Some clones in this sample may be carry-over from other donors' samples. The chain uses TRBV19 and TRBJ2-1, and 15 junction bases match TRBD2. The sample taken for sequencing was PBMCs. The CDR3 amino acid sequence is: CASSSRTSGRAYNEQFF. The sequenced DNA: TGTGCCAGTAGTTCTCGGACTAGCGGGAGGGCCTACAATGAGCAGTTCTTC.